These 3 T cell receptor beta chains came from one sample sequenced in a study of CD8 T cells in ankylosing spondylitis. Notes on the study in general: Among TCR beta sequences, a motif of under 10 highly homologous variants appeared characteristic of ankylosing spondylitis blood.

These TCRs' antigens remain unknown. MiXCR, applied by TCRdb to the 5' RACE reads, yields one record per CDR3 protein. The table lists a few hundred thousand distinct CDR3 sequences, under 25% of them singletons. The material sequenced was blood, either unsorted or a sorted T cell fraction (not recorded which). The receptors shown here come from a male donor with ankylosing spondylitis.

There are a few counts of this clonotype. The rearrangement links TRBV20-1 to TRBJ2-1; no firm D call. Per the germline V gene, CDR1 is DFQATT and CDR2 is SNEGSKA (reference sequence). This CDR3 region has 11 residues. V gave up 6 bases and J gave up 4 bases, with 7 bases separating them. For the CDR3, the DNA is TGCAGTGCCGCAAGTTACAATGAGCAGTTCTTC. This sequence encodes CSAASYNEQFF.

The table lists this clonotype with a few counts. The chain has TRBV7-9 and TRBJ2-7; the D gene is possibly TRBD1 (5 bases). Germline V CDR1 and CDR2: SEHNR, FQNEAQ (reference sequence). This CDR3 is 12 amino acids long. The V gene lost 1 base and the J gene lost 12 bases, with 13 bases spanning the gap. As DNA, the CDR3 is TGTGCCAGCAGCTTAGTGGACACCTCTTTGTACTTC. Translation gives CASSLVDTSLYF. The complete variable domain, with remaining parts taken from reference TRBV7-9 and TRBJ2-7, reads DTGVSQNPRHKITKRGQNVTFRCDPISEHNRLYWYRQTLGQGPEFLTYFQNEAQLEKSRLLSDRFSAERPKGSFSTLEIQRTEQGDSAMYLCASSLVDTSLYFGPGTRLTVT.

The chain links TRBV7-9 to TRBJ2-6; a possible D gene is TRBD1 (5 bases). Germline V CDR1 and CDR2: SEHNR, FQNEAQ (reference sequence). V gave up 2 bases and J gave up 0 bases, with 11 bases separating them. The CDR3 has 17 residues. The CDR3: CASSLPARASGANVLTF. As DNA, the CDR3 is TGTGCCAGCAGCTTACCGGCCAGGGCCTCTGGGGCCAACGTCCTGACTTTC.